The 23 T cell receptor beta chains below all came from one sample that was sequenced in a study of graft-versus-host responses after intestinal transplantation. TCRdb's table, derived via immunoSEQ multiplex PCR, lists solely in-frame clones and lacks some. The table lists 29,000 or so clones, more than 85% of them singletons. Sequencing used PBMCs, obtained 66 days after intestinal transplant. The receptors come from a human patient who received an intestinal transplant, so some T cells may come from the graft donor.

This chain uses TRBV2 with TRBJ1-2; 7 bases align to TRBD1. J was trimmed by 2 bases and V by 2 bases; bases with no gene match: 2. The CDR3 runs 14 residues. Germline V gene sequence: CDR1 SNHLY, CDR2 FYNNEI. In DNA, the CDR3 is TGTGCCAGCAGTGAAACAGGGGCCAACTATGGCTACACCTTC. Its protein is CASSETGANYGYTF.

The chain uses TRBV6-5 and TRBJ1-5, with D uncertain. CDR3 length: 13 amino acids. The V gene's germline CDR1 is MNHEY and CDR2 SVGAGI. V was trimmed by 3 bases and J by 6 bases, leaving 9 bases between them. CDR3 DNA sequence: TGTGCCAGCAGTTATTCATCCGGTCAGCCCCAGCATTTT. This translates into CASSYSSGQPQHF.

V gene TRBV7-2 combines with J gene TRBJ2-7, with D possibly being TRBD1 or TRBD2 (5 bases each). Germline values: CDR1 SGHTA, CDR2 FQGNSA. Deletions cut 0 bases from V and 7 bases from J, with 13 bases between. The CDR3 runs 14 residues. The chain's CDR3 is CASSLAYGTGEQYF. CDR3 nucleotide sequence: TGTGCCAGCAGCTTAGCCTACGGGACGGGGGAGCAGTACTTC.

This CDR3 reads CASSLLTSHNEQFF. The DNA of the CDR3 is TGTGCCAGCAGCTTGCTCACCAGCCACAATGAGCAGTTCTTC. The rearrangement links TRBV11-2 to TRBJ2-1; no firm D call. Trimming removed 3 bases from V and 5 bases from J, with 11 bases in between. The CDR3 is made up of 14 amino acids. The germline V gene has CDR1 SGHAT and CDR2 FQNNGV.

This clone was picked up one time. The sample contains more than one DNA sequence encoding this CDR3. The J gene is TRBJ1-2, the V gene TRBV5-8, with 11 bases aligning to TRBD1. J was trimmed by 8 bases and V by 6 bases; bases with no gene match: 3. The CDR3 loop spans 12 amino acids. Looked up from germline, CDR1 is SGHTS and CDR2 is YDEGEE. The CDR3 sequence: CASTDRGPGYTF. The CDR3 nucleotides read TGTGCCAGCACGGACAGGGGGCCCGGCTACACCTTC. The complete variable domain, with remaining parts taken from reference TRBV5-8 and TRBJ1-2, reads EAGVTQSPTHLIKTRGQQATLRCSPISGHTSVYWYQQALGLGLQFLLWYDEGEERNRGNFPPRFSGRQFPNYSSELNVNALELEDSALYLCASTDRGPGYTFGSGTRLTVV.

The CDR3 bases are TGTGCCAGCAGCCAACTAGCGGGGCCTGTCGAGCAGTACTTC. Translated, it gives CASSQLAGPVEQYF. The chain joins TRBV7-8 to TRBJ2-7, with 10 nucleotides matching TRBD2. The CDR3 extends over 14 amino acids. Unmatched junction bases numbered 7, after V lost 5 bases and J lost 6 bases. Germline V gives CDR1 SGHVS, CDR2 FQNEAQ.

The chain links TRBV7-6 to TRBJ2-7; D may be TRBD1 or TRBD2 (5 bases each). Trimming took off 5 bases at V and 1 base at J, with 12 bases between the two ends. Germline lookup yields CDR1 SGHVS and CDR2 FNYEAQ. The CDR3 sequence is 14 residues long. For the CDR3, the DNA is TGTGCCAGCAGCCCCCCCGGGGCATCCTACGAGCAGTACTTC. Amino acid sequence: CASSPPGASYEQYF. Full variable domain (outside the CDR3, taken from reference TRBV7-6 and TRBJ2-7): GAGVSQSPRYKVTKRGQDVALRCDPISGHVSLYWYRQALGQGPEFLTYFNYEAQQDKSGLPNDRFSAERPEGSISTLTIQRTEQRDSAMYRCASSPPGASYEQYFGPGTRLTVT.

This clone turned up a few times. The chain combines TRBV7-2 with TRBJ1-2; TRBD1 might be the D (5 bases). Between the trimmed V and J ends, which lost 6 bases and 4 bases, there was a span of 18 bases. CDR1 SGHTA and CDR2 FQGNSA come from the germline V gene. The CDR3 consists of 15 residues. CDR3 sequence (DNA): TGTGCCAGCAGTTATTCGGGACTGCCGTTCTATGGCTACACCTTC. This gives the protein CASSYSGLPFYGYTF. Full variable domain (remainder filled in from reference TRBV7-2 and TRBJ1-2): GAGVSQSPSNKVTEKGKDVELRCDPISGHTALYWYRQSLGQGLEFLIYFQGNSAPDKSGLPSDRFSAERTGGSVSTLTIQRTQQEDSAVYLCASSYSGLPFYGYTFGSGTRLTVV.

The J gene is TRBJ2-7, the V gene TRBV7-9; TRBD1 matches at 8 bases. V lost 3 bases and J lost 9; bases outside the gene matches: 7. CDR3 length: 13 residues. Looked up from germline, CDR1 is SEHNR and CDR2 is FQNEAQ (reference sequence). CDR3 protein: CASSFGTGSGQYF. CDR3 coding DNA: TGTGCCAGCAGCTTCGGGACAGGTAGCGGGCAGTACTTC. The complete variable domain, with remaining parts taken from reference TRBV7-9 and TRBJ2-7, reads DTGVSQNPRHKITKRGQNVTFRCDPISEHNRLYWYRQTLGQGPEFLTYFQNEAQLEKSRLLSDRFSAERPKGSFSTLEIQRTEQGDSAMYLCASSFGTGSGQYFGPGTRLTVT.

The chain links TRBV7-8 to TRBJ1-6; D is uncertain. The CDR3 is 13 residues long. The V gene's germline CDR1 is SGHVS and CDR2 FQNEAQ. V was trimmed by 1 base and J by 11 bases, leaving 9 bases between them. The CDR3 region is CASSLEIPPPLHF. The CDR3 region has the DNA TGTGCCAGCAGCTTAGAAATACCTCCACCCCTCCACTTT.

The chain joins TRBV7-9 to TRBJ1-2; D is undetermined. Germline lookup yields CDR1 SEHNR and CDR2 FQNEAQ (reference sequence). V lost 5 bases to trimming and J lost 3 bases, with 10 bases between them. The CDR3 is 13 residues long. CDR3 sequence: CASSIDNYYGYTF. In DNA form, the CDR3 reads TGTGCCAGCAGCATCGACAATTACTATGGCTACACCTTC.

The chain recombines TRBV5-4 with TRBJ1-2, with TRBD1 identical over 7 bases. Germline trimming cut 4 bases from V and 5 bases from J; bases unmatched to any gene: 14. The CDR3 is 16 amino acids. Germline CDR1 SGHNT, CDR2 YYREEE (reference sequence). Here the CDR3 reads CASSPRQGSPSYGYTF. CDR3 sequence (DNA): TGTGCCAGCAGCCCACGACAGGGATCCCCCTCTTATGGCTACACCTTC.

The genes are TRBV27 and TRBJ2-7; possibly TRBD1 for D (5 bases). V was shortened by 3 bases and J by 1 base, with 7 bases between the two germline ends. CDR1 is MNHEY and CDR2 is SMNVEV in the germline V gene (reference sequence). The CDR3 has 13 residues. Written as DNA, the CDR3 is TGTGCCAGCAGTTTGAAGGGGTCCTACGAGCAGTACTTC. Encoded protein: CASSLKGSYEQYF.

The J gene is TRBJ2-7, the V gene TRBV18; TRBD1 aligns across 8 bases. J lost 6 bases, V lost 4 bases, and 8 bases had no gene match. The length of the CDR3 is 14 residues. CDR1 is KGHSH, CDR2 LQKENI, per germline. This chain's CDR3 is CASSHGQGVIEQYF. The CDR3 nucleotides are TGTGCCAGCTCACACGGACAGGGAGTCATCGAGCAGTACTTC.

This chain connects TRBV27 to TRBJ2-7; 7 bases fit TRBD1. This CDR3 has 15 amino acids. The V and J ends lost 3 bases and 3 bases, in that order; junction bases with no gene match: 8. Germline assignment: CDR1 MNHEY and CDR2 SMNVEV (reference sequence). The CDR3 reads CASSFYAGGNYEQYF. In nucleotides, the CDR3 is TGTGCCAGCAGTTTTTACGCAGGGGGTAACTACGAGCAGTACTTC.

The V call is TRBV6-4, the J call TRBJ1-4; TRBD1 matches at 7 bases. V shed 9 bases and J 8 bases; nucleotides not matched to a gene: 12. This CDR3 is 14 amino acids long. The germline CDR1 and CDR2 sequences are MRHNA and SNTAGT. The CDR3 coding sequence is TGTGCCAGGCGCGAGGGGGCGTGGGAGGAAAAACTGTTTTTT. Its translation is CARREGAWEEKLFF.

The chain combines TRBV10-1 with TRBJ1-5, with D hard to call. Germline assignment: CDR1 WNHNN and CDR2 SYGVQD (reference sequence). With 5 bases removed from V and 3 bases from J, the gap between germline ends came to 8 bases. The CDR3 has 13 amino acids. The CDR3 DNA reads TGCGCCAGCAGTTCCGATTTCAATCAGCCCCAGCATTTT. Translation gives CASSSDFNQPQHF.

The CDR3 loop is CASSLGQGAGVNTEAFF. The CDR3 bases are TGTGCCAGCTCCCTCGGCCAGGGGGCGGGTGTGAACACTGAAGCTTTCTTT. The chain combines TRBV18 with TRBJ1-1; the match to TRBD1 covers 8 bases. V dropped 6 bases and J dropped 0; count of bases not matched to a gene: 12. The CDR3 runs 17 residues. Germline lookup yields CDR1 KGHSH and CDR2 LQKENI.

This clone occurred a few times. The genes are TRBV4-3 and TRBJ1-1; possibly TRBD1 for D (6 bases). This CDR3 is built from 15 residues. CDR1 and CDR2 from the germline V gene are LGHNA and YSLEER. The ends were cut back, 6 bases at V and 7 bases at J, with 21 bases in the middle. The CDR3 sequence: CASRSWIRGMDEAFF. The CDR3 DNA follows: TGCGCCAGCAGGTCATGGATTAGGGGGATGGATGAAGCTTTCTTT.

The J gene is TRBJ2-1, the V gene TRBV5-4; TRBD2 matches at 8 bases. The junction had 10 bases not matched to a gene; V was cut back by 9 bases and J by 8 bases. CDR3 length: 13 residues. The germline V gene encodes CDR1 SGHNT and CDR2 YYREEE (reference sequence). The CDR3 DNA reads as TGTGCCATGTATACTAGCGGCGGGGATGAGCAGTTCTTC. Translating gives CAMYTSGGDEQFF.

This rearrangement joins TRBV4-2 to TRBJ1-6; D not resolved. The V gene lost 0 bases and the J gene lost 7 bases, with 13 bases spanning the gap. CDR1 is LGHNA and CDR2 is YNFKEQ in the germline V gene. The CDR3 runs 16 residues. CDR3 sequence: CASSQDSAAENSPLHF. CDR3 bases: TGTGCCAGCAGCCAAGACTCTGCGGCCGAAAATTCACCCCTCCACTTT.

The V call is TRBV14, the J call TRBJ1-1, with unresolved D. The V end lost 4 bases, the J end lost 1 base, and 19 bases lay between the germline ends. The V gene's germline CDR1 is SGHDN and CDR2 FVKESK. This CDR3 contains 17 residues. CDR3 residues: CASSLISLARGNTEAFF. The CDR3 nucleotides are TGTGCCAGCAGCCTCATATCCTTGGCCCGGGGGAACACTGAAGCTTTCTTT.

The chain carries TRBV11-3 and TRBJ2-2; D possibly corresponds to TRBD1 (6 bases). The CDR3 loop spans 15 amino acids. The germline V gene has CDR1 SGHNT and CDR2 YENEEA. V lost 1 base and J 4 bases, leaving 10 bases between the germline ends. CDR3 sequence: CASSLARGGTGELFF. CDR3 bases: TGTGCCAGCAGCTTAGCTAGAGGGGGCACCGGGGAGCTGTTTTTT.